The 20 T cell receptor beta chains reported below all come from one sample, sequenced in a study of human T cells and chemical hapten exposure. TCRdb recomputed calls from the RACE reads with MiXCR, one row per CDR3 protein. The sample shows 100,000 or so distinct CDR3 sequences, roughly a tenth of them seen only once. The time point is: patch test 1, 2 weeks after DPC sensitization. Treatment denoted: therapeutic diphenylcyclopropenone sensitization with weekly scalp DPC. The sequencing used whole blood, collected in connection with sensitization to the hapten diphenylcyclopropenone (DPC). These receptors were obtained from a man aged 35-49 years with alopecia areata. Some clones in this sample may be carry-over from other donors' samples.

This clonotype has more than one count but fewer than ten. The chain uses TRBV29-1 and TRBJ2-5; D possibly corresponds to TRBD2 (9 bases). The CDR3 runs 14 residues. CDR1 SQVTM and CDR2 ANQGSEA come from the germline V gene. Deletions cut 6 bases from V and 7 bases from J, with 21 bases between. CDR3 sequence reads: CSVASGTGEGTQYF. CDR3 coding DNA: TGCAGCGTAGCTAGCGGGACAGGCGAGGGGACCCAGTACTTC.

The chain has TRBV7-9 and TRBJ1-1; perhaps TRBD1 as D (5 bases). Germline loops: CDR1 SEHNR, CDR2 FQNEAQ (reference sequence). V was shortened by 11 bases and J by 1 base, with 14 bases between the two germline ends. The CDR3 has 13 amino acids. In DNA form, the CDR3 reads TGTGCCGGACAAGCCGGGGGGAACACTGAAGCTTTCTTT. Its translation: CAGQAGGNTEAFF.

The chain uses TRBV30 and TRBJ1-6, with no clear D. Trimming shortened V by 5 bases and J by 7 bases, and 12 bases separated the two germline ends. The germline V gene encodes CDR1 GTSNPN and CDR2 SVGIG (reference sequence). CDR3 length: 13 residues. CDR3 sequence: CAWRPPGNSPLHF. In DNA form, the CDR3 reads TGTGCCTGGCGGCCTCCCGGAAATTCACCCCTCCACTTT.

This clonotype was detected a few times. The chain joins TRBV3-1 to TRBJ2-3, with a possible D match to TRBD2 (6 bases). Trimming took 0 bases from V and 1 from J, leaving 14 bases between them. This CDR3 has 17 residues. The V gene's germline CDR1 is LGHDT and CDR2 YNNKEL (reference sequence). The CDR3 here is CASSQEGPSGGTDTQYF. In nucleotides, the CDR3 is TGTGCCAGCAGCCAAGAGGGCCCTTCGGGGGGCACAGATACGCAGTATTTT.

CDR3 sequence reads: CASSLQLLTDTQYF. The CDR3 DNA is TGTGCCAGCAGTTTACAGCTGCTCACAGATACGCAGTATTTT. This rearrangement joins TRBV12-3 or TRBV12-4 to TRBJ2-3; D remains ambiguous. The CDR3 loop spans 14 amino acids. V lost 2 bases and J 2 bases, leaving 8 bases between the germline ends.

The rearrangement uses TRBV7-9 and TRBJ2-3; D remains ambiguous. The germline V gene encodes CDR1 SEHNR and CDR2 FQNEAQ (reference sequence). The CDR3 totals 13 residues. The germline V and J ends were trimmed by 0 bases and 11 bases, with 12 bases remaining between them. CDR3 protein: CASSLADGSLQYF. For the CDR3, the DNA is TGTGCCAGCAGCTTAGCGGATGGCAGCCTGCAGTATTTT.

This clonotype was seen a few times. The chain joins TRBV6-6 to TRBJ2-7; D could derive from TRBD1 or TRBD2 (5 bases each). The V end lost 2 bases, the J end lost 7 bases, and 18 bases lay between the germline ends. CDR1 is MNHNY, CDR2 SVGAGI, per germline (reference sequence). This CDR3 comprises 15 residues. The CDR3, as DNA: TGTGCCAGCAGTTACCCTACGGGACCAAAGAGGGAGCAGTACTTC. Translating gives CASSYPTGPKREQYF.

This clonotype was counted between two and nine times. J is TRBJ2-7 and V is TRBV10-3; TRBD1 matches 8 bases. V lost 0 bases, J lost 3 bases, and 4 bases stayed unmatched. CDR1 is ENHRY and CDR2 is SYGVKD in the germline V gene. The CDR3 covers 15 residues. The CDR3 coding sequence is TGTGCCATCAGTGAGTCACCAGGGGGCCGCTACGAGCAGTACTTC. This translates into CAISESPGGRYEQYF.

The V call is TRBV6-6, the J call TRBJ1-5, with a weak D call TRBD1 (5 bases). The CDR3 contains 16 residues. Germline V gene data show CDR1 as MNHNY and CDR2 as SVGAGI (reference sequence). V lost 2 bases to trimming and J lost 5 bases, with 16 bases between them. The CDR3 is CASSYNLAGKDQPQHF. Here the CDR3 DNA reads TGTGCCAGCAGTTACAATCTGGCAGGGAAGGATCAGCCCCAGCATTTT.

This clonotype was picked up a small number of times. J is TRBJ2-7 and V is TRBV12-5; 8 bases are shared with TRBD1. This CDR3 spans 15 amino acids. Germline CDR1 and CDR2: LGHNT and FRNRAP. The V gene end was trimmed by 0 bases and the J gene end by 5 bases; junction bases not matched to a gene: 6. Written as DNA, the CDR3 is TGTGCTAGTGGTTTGGTGGTCAGGGGGCTGGACGAGCAGTACTTC. This gives the protein CASGLVVRGLDEQYF.

This clonotype was counted only a few times. The chain joins TRBV12-3 or TRBV12-4 to TRBJ1-3, with D maybe TRBD1 (5 bases). V was trimmed by 3 bases and J by 0 bases, leaving 12 bases between them. The CDR3 is made up of 16 amino acids. As DNA, the CDR3 is TGTGCCAGCAGTTTTAGCGGGGCCGGCTCTGGAAACACCATATATTTT. The encoded protein is CASSFSGAGSGNTIYF.

This clonotype has a count of ten or more. This chain links TRBV7-9 with TRBJ1-5, with a possible D match to TRBD1 (6 bases). V dropped 5 bases and J dropped 6 bases, with 8 bases sitting between them. The CDR3 consists of 12 residues. The germline gives CDR1 SEHNR, CDR2 FQNEAQ (reference sequence). The CDR3 is CASSLQGQPQHF. DNA of the CDR3: TGTGCCAGCAGCCTACAGGGTCAGCCCCAGCATTTT. The entire variable domain, with the rest obtained from reference TRBV7-9 and TRBJ1-5, is as follows: DTGVSQNPRHKITKRGQNVTFRCDPISEHNRLYWYRQTLGQGPEFLTYFQNEAQLEKSRLLSDRFSAERPKGSFSTLEIQRTEQGDSAMYLCASSLQGQPQHFGDGTRLSIL.

J is TRBJ1-6 and V is TRBV6-5, with TRBD1 as a possible D gene (5 bases). Germline V gene lookup returns CDR1 MNHEY and CDR2 SVGAGI. The CDR3 consists of 13 residues. Trimming cost V 9 bases and J 10 bases, with 16 bases left between them. The DNA for the CDR3 is TGTGCCAGTAGTCAGGGAGCGGACTCACCCCTCCACTTT. Translation gives CASSQGADSPLHF.

Notes on this clonotype: A single base separates this from a much larger clone, so it may be a read error. The chain recombines TRBV29-1 with TRBJ2-7; 7 bases agree with TRBD2. V shed 6 bases, J shed 4 bases, and the junction held 9 bases outside the gene matches. The CDR3 has 13 amino acids. Per the germline V gene, CDR1 is SQVTM and CDR2 is ANQGSEA. CDR3: CSVSGTNGYEQYF. In nucleotides, the CDR3 is TGCAGCGTCTCCGGGACTAACGGATACGAGCAGTACTTC.

V gene TRBV24-1 combines with J gene TRBJ2-3; D gene unclear. Trimming pared 1 base from V and 7 bases from J, leaving 14 bases between. CDR1 is KGHDR and CDR2 is SFDVKD in the germline V gene. The CDR3 is 15 residues long. The DNA of the CDR3 is TGTGCCACCAGTGATTTCCGAACTGCCACCTATACGCAGTATTTT. As protein: CATSDFRTATYTQYF.

This clonotype appeared a few times. The DNA for the CDR3 is TGCGCCAGCAGCCAAGCTCAGACTAGCGGGATAAAGACCCAGTACTTC. Residues: CASSQAQTSGIKTQYF. J is TRBJ2-5 and V is TRBV4-1; 11 bases agree with TRBD2. Germline CDR1 reads MGHRA; CDR2 reads YSYEKL. The CDR3 runs 16 residues. The V gene end was trimmed by 1 base and the J gene end by 6 bases; junction bases not matched to a gene: 7.

The chain recombines TRBV7-9 with TRBJ2-3; 7 bases align to TRBD2. The ends lost 6 bases at V and 0 bases at J; junction bases unmatched: 9. Germline V gene lookup returns CDR1 SEHNR and CDR2 FQNEAQ (reference sequence). This CDR3 has 16 amino acids. The CDR3 DNA sequence: TGTGCCAGCAGGCCCAGCGGGGCCCCCAGCACAGATACGCAGTATTTT. This codes for CASRPSGAPSTDTQYF.

The rearrangement joins TRBV10-3 to TRBJ2-7; possible D gene TRBD1, 7 bases. Germline V CDR1 and CDR2: ENHRY, SYGVKD. The V end was cut by 5 bases, the J end by 3 bases, with 14 bases between. The CDR3 is 14 residues long. CDR3: CAISPAGQNYEQYF. The CDR3 nucleotides read TGTGCCATCAGTCCCGCGGGACAGAACTACGAGCAGTACTTC.

As DNA, the CDR3 is TGTGCCAGCAGCCCCACCGGGACTAGGGTCTACAATGAGCAGTTCTTC. Amino acids: CASSPTGTRVYNEQFF. This chain uses TRBV7-2 with TRBJ2-1; 8 nucleotides align to TRBD2. Germline assignment: CDR1 SGHTA and CDR2 FQGNSA. Germline trimming cut 5 bases from V and 3 bases from J; bases unmatched to any gene: 9. This CDR3 contains 16 residues.

This clonotype was counted between two and nine times. The chain recombines TRBV27 with TRBJ1-5, with D perhaps matching TRBD1 (6 bases). The CDR3 has 18 amino acids. Germline V lookup: CDR1 MNHEY, CDR2 SMNVEV (reference sequence). V was clipped by 4 bases and J by 3 bases, with 22 bases between them. The DNA for the CDR3 is TGTGCCAGCAGTTCGGACCCAGGGGCCCTCTTTCTCAATCAGCCCCAGCATTTT. Its translation: CASSSDPGALFLNQPQHF.